The sequence of this TCR beta chain was determined in a study of T cell responses to AZD1222 COVID-19 vaccine (dated by TCRdb to about 2021). Background on the whole study: AZD1222 recipients given second doses at about 4 weeks or at about 12 weeks were pooled, since spike-specific TCR depth and breadth were not found to differ between the two schedules. A total of 230 to 250 trial participants underwent TCR sequencing, of whom about 210 had received two doses of AZD1222 and about 25 had received two doses of the MenACWY control vaccine. Trial participants were enrolled by age into subgroups of 18-55, 56-69 and 70-plus years, and around 140, 26 and 57 TCR-sequenced participants, respectively, were included in these subgroups.

A distance of 10 bases separates the germline ends of V and J, which lose 0 bases and 5 bases respectively. The CDR3 runs 14 residues from the cysteine to the phenylalanine. The CDR3 DNA has 42 bases and is translated from base 1. Per the germline V gene, SGHAT is the CDR1 and FQNNGV is the CDR2. The CDR3 regions of human TCRbeta chains were analyzed by immunosequencing. The original pipeline was this. Repertoire TCRs were checked for matches against a reference library of SARS-CoV-2-specific TCRs that had been generated using the MIRA antigen-specificity platform. Breadth was defined as the fraction of unique TCRs that were SARS-CoV-2-associated. Depth was defined as the fraction of total T cells that were SARS-CoV-2-associated. Using the MIRA data, every spike-specific TCR was mapped to the spike region that the TCR reacted to and assigned to either a CD4 or a CD8 class. Log10-transformed breadth and depth values were compared by one-way ANOVA with Sidak's multiple comparisons tests. Here the immuneACCESS table is served through TCRdb, limited to in-frame sequences with V and J called. Missing clones are a known gap in these copies; in checked studies unresolved V genes cover under half, and the rest lacks a known reason. The V and J calls and clone size are taken from that table; D and trimming were inferred from the DNA. For this sample the table gives 85,000 to 100,000 clones, of which around nine tenths were detected only once. 10% to 15% of the sample is in the top ten clones.

As to this clone: Its antigen remains unidentified. No much larger clonotype is one base removed from it; base qualities were not supplied.

The time point tag for this specimen amounts to: baseline before first vaccination. Vaccinee samples came from UK trials COV001 and COV002, including a single-blind randomized controlled phase 2/3 trial of AZD1222 (ChAdOx1 nCoV-19) in healthy adults. For TCRbeta chain sequencing, PBMC samples from trial participants were taken at day 0 and at day 28 after the second dose. Overall results and qualifications from the work: After two AZD1222 doses, spike-specific TCR breadth and depth were significantly higher than at day 0 and than in MenACWY recipients. Participants were mostly white British, with more females than males. The authors suggested clonal diversity may have been underestimated. The 56-69-year group was small, and its depth increase did not reach significance, likely because of low power. Conclusions about previously exposed vaccinees are limited, since just six AZD1222 recipients were seropositive for SARS-CoV-2 at baseline. The whole spike protein was spanned by vaccine-associated CD4 TCRs, and dominant responses were seen in regions 160-218 and 743-854. Epitopes outside the regions mutated in the B.1.351 and B.1.1.7 variants were reportedly recognized by nearly half of the unique spike-specific TCRs. Because no samples from the day 14 peak response were available, repertoires could be characterized only after the peak T cell response.

The sequence was collected from an adult in good health. The chain uses TRBV11-2 and TRBJ1-1, with no D gene named confidently. Sequencing used peripheral blood, obtained on day 0 of AZD1222 vaccination. The bases are TGTGCCAGCAGCTTAGATCGGCAGAGGACTGAAGCTTTCTTT. The encoded protein is CASSLDRQRTEAFF. The full variable domain, completed from the reference TRBV11-2 and TRBJ1-1 proteins outside the CDR3, reads EAGVAQSPRYKIIEKRQSVAFWCNPISGHATLYWYQQILGQGPKLLIQFQNNGVVDDSQLPKDRFSAERLKGVDSTLKIQPAKLEDSAVYLCASSLDRQRTEAFFGQGTRLTVV.